The sample holds a few counts of the clone carrying this TCR beta chain. Its target is not known. This entry is derived from a study of cytomegalovirus exposure and HLA in healthy donors. Points from the study as a whole: In all likelihood, a cluster of highly shared sequence variants was a sequencing artifact. Per a prior analysis, the majority of TCR beta V segments were productive roughly 87% or roughly 30% of the time.

The PCR was carried out with 60 Vbeta primers and 13 Jbeta primers. Profiling relied on immunoSEQ multiplex PCR, and the TCRdb table lists in-frame clones only, not all of them. The table lists under 150,000 clones, roughly four fifths of them singletons. Sequenced material: PBMCs. This TCR was sampled from a woman aged 60-75 years in good health and CMV-seronegative.

The CDR3 bases are TGTGCCAGCAGCTTACTACAGGGGGGAAAGGGCTACACCTTC. It yields the protein CASSLLQGGKGYTF. The rearrangement joins TRBV5-4 to TRBJ1-2, with TRBD1 matching 8 bases. Germline lookup yields CDR1 SGHNT and CDR2 YYREEE (reference sequence). J was trimmed by 8 bases and V by 2 bases; bases with no gene match: 8. This CDR3 spans 14 amino acids.